Following are 18 T cell receptor beta chains from one sample sequenced in a study of T-cell memory formation after mild COVID-19. From the 5' RACE reads, TCRdb called clonotypes with MiXCR, one entry per CDR3 protein. The table lists hundreds of thousands of distinct CDR3 sequences, roughly 19% of them singletons. Material for sequencing was PBMCs or a T cell subset sorted from them (not recorded which). These receptors were obtained from a man between 18 and 35 years old who had mild COVID-19 (a few samples of this study predate the infection). Cell type and time point are not known.

The chain joins TRBV20-1 to TRBJ1-5; tentative D call: TRBD1 (6 bases). Germline V gene sequence: CDR1 DFQATT, CDR2 SNEGSKA (reference sequence). The ends were cut back, 6 bases at V and 2 bases at J, with 14 bases in the middle. This CDR3 comprises 14 residues. DNA of the CDR3: TGCAGTGCCGGGACAAGCCTCGGCAATCAGCCCCAGCATTTT. It yields the protein CSAGTSLGNQPQHF.

This chain connects TRBV18 to TRBJ2-5; D possibly corresponds to TRBD2 (6 bases). V was pared by 1 base and J by 4 bases, with 10 bases between. Germline CDR1 KGHSH, CDR2 LQKENI. This CDR3 has 14 residues. CDR3 amino acids: CASSPLAGSETQYF. CDR3 DNA: TGTGCCAGCTCACCACTCGCGGGGTCAGAGACCCAGTACTTC.

A few counts support this clonotype. V and J are TRBV7-3 and TRBJ2-5, with D perhaps assigned TRBD1 or TRBD2 (5 bases each). The CDR3 is made up of 16 amino acids. V dropped 5 bases and J dropped 5 bases, with 21 bases sitting between them. The V gene's germline CDR1 is SGHTA and CDR2 FQGTGA. The CDR3 loop reads CASSPTGTLLRETQYF. The CDR3 DNA is TGTGCCAGCAGCCCTACCGGGACCTTATTAAGGGAGACCCAGTACTTC.

V is TRBV27 and J is TRBJ2-5; 8 bases fit TRBD1. With 5 bases clipped from V and 5 bases from J, the junction kept 10 bases outside the gene matches. The CDR3 is made up of 15 amino acids. Germline CDR1 MNHEY, CDR2 SMNVEV (reference sequence). The CDR3 reads CASSLWLGQGETQYF. The CDR3 DNA reads TGTGCCAGCAGTCTATGGCTAGGACAGGGTGAGACCCAGTACTTC.

This clonotype was counted many times. The V and J genes are TRBV5-1 and TRBJ2-3; D call uncertain. CDR1 is SGHRS and CDR2 is YFSETQ in the germline V gene. CDR3 length equals 14 residues. Between the trimmed V and J ends, which lost 3 bases and 2 bases, there was a span of 10 bases. CDR3: CASSSGRATDTQYF. In DNA form, the CDR3 reads TGCGCCAGCAGCTCTGGCAGAGCCACAGATACGCAGTATTTT.

The chain joins TRBV11-3 to TRBJ2-5; tentatively, D is TRBD2 (6 bases). This CDR3 contains 13 residues. V dropped 5 bases and J dropped 5 bases, with 12 bases sitting between them. Germline-derived CDR1 and CDR2 are SGHNT and YENEEA. Here the CDR3 DNA reads TGTGCCAGCAGCCTTACTAGCACTGAGACCCAGTACTTC. Translation: CASSLTSTETQYF.

The gene calls are TRBV4-3 and TRBJ1-6, with D tentatively TRBD1 (6 bases). V shed 3 bases and J shed 10 bases, with 10 bases lying between them. Looked up from germline, CDR1 is LGHNA and CDR2 is YSLEER. This CDR3 is 13 amino acids long. In DNA form, the CDR3 reads TGCGCCAGCAGCCAGCTACAGGGATCACCCCTCCACTTT. Its protein is CASSQLQGSPLHF.

This rearrangement joins TRBV15 to TRBJ2-1; D might be TRBD1 or TRBD2, each matching 5 bases. The CDR3 is 15 amino acids. Trimming shortened V by 0 bases and J by 7 bases, and 13 bases separated the two germline ends. CDR1 and CDR2 (germline): LNHNV, YYDKDF (reference sequence). The CDR3 nucleotides read TGTGCCACCAGCAGAGATTCGAGGGGTCGTAATGAGCAGTTCTTC. Protein: CATSRDSRGRNEQFF.

This clonotype was found a few times. V usage is TRBV14 and J usage is TRBJ1-2; 11 bases are a match to TRBD1. The V gene end was trimmed by 5 bases and the J gene end by 7 bases; junction bases not matched to a gene: 12. The CDR3 has 16 residues. CDR1 is SGHDN and CDR2 is FVKESK in the germline V gene. The CDR3 DNA reads as TGTGCCAGCAGCAGGGGACAGGGGGTCCCTTGGCGTGGCTACACCTTC. Its translation is CASSRGQGVPWRGYTF.

This clonotype has a handful of counts. V gene TRBV27 combines with J gene TRBJ2-7; 8 bases align to TRBD1. The V segment lost 3 bases and the J segment 6 bases; nucleotides outside the gene matches: 10. CDR3 length equals 15 residues. Germline values: CDR1 MNHEY, CDR2 SMNVEV (reference sequence). In nucleotides, the CDR3 is TGTGCCAGCAGTTTCAGGACAGGGATCTCGGCCGAGCAGTACGTC. It encodes CASSFRTGISAEQYV.

This clonotype was detected ten times or more. V and J are TRBV4-2 and TRBJ2-1; D may correspond to TRBD1 or TRBD2 (7 bases each). The CDR3 extends over 15 amino acids. Germline CDR1 is LGHNA and CDR2 is YNFKEQ. V lost 2 bases to trimming and J lost 8 bases, with 16 bases between them. Here the CDR3 reads CASSQLGGGGDEQFF. The DNA of the CDR3 is TGTGCCAGCAGCCAACTCGGGGGAGGGGGCGATGAGCAGTTCTTC.

This clonotype was seen a handful of times. The chain uses TRBV5-1 and TRBJ2-7; TRBD1 matches 8 bases. J lost 0 bases, V lost 3 bases, and 8 bases had no gene match. The CDR3 loop spans 16 amino acids. Germline lookup yields CDR1 SGHRS and CDR2 YFSETQ. The CDR3 is CASSSRTGTSSYEQYF. The CDR3 coding sequence is TGCGCCAGCAGCTCCCGGACAGGGACGAGCTCCTACGAGCAGTACTTC. The full variable domain, rest sourced from reference TRBV5-1 and TRBJ2-7, is KAGVTQTPRYLIKTRGQQVTLSCSPISGHRSVSWYQQTPGQGLQFLFEYFSETQRNKGNFPGRFSGRQFSNSRSEMNVSTLELGDSALYLCASSSRTGTSSYEQYFGPGTRLTVT.

V and J are TRBV7-9 and TRBJ2-2, with TRBD1 matching over 9 bases. V dropped 2 bases and J dropped 1; count of bases not matched to a gene: 5. CDR3 length equals 17 residues. Looked up from germline, CDR1 is SEHNR and CDR2 is FQNEAQ (reference sequence). Here the CDR3 DNA reads TGTGCCAGCAGCTTATTACAGGGGGCCTTGAACACCGGGGAGCTGTTTTTT. The encoded protein is CASSLLQGALNTGELFF.

This clonotype was recorded a few times. This chain joins TRBV10-1 and TRBJ2-1; 11 bases are a match to TRBD1. V shed 1 base and J 6 bases; nucleotides not matched to a gene: 5. CDR1 WNHNN and CDR2 SYGVQD come from the germline V gene (reference sequence). This CDR3 region has 16 residues. The CDR3 DNA reads TGCGCCAGCAGTGAGTTCCCTGGGACAGGGGGCAATGAGCAGTTCTTC. Amino acid sequence: CASSEFPGTGGNEQFF.

The chain is built from TRBV7-9 and TRBJ2-1; possibly TRBD1 or TRBD2 for D (7 bases each). The length of the CDR3 is 14 residues. Germline loops: CDR1 SEHNR, CDR2 FQNEAQ (reference sequence). Between the trimmed V and J ends, which lost 5 bases and 6 bases, there was a span of 14 bases. CDR3: CASSTQGGINEQFF. DNA of the CDR3: TGTGCCAGCAGCACCCAGGGGGGGATCAATGAGCAGTTCTTC.

This clonotype was detected only a few times. V gene TRBV4-3 combines with J gene TRBJ2-7, with D tentatively TRBD1 (6 bases). Trimming shortened V by 1 base and J by 6 bases, and 10 bases separated the two germline ends. This CDR3 contains 13 residues. The germline CDR1 and CDR2 sequences are LGHNA and YSLEER. This CDR3 reads CASSQVLGAEQYV. The CDR3 nucleotides are TGCGCCAGCAGCCAAGTTCTGGGGGCCGAGCAGTACGTC.

This clonotype turned up a few times. The chain couples TRBV20-1 to TRBJ1-5; D remains unclear. The CDR3 is 15 amino acids. Trimming removed 6 bases at V and 3 bases at J, with 18 bases between. Germline CDR1 reads DFQATT; CDR2 reads SNEGSKA (reference sequence). CDR3 in amino acids: CSAVPSGRLNQPQHF. DNA for the CDR3: TGCAGTGCGGTACCCTCTGGCAGGCTCAATCAGCCCCAGCATTTT.

This clonotype has only a few counts. The gene calls are TRBV12-3 or TRBV12-4 and TRBJ1-1; the D is unclear. V lost 6 bases to trimming and J lost 4 bases, with 15 bases between them. This CDR3 has 14 residues. The chain's CDR3 is CASRERESATEAFF. CDR3 sequence (DNA): TGTGCCAGCAGGGAGAGGGAAAGTGCCACTGAAGCTTTCTTT.